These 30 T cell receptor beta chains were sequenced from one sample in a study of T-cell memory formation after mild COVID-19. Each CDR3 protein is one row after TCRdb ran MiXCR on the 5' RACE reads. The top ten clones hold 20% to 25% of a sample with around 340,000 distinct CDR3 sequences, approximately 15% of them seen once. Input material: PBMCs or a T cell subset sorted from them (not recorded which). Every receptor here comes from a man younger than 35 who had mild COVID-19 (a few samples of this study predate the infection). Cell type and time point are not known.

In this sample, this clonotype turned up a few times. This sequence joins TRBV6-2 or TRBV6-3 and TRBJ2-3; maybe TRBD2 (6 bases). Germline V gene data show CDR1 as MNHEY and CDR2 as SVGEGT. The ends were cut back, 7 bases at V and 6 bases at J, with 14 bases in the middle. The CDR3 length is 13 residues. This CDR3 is CASTPGLPDTQYF. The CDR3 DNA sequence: TGTGCCAGCACCCCGGGACTTCCCGATACGCAGTATTTT.

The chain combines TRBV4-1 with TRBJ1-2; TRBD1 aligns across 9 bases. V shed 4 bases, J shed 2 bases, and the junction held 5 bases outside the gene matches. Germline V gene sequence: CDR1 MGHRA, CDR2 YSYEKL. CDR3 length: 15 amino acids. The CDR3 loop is CASSPRDRENYGYTF. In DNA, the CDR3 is TGCGCCAGCAGCCCCCGGGACAGGGAAAACTATGGCTACACCTTC.

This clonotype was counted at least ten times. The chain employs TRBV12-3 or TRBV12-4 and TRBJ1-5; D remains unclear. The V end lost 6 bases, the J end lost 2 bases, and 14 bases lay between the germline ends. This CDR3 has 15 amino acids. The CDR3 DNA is TGTGCCAGCAGCAGACAAATTTCGGGCAATCAGCCCCAGCATTTT. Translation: CASSRQISGNQPQHF.

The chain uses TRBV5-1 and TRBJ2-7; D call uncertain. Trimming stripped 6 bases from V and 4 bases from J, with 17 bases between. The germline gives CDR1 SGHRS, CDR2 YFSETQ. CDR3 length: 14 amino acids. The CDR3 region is CASTQAPGSYEQYF. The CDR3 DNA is TGCGCCAGCACCCAAGCCCCAGGCTCGTACGAGCAGTACTTC.

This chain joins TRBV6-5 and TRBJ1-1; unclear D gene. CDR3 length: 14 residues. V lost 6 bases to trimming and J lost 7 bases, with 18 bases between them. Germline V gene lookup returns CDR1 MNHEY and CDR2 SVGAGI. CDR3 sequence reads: CASSSEVRRDEAFF. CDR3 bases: TGTGCCAGCAGCTCGGAAGTACGGAGAGATGAAGCTTTCTTT.

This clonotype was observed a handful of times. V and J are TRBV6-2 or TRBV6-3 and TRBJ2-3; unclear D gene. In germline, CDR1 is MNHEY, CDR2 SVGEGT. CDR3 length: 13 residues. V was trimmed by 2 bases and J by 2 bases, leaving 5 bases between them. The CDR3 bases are TGTGCCAGCAGTTACCCTGACACAGATACGCAGTATTTT. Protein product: CASSYPDTDTQYF.

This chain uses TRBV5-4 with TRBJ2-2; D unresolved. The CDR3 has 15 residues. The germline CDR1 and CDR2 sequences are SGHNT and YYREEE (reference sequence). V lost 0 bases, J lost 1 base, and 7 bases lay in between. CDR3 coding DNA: TGTGCCAGCAGCTTGGTGGGTGAGAACACCGGGGAGCTGTTTTTT. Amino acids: CASSLVGENTGELFF. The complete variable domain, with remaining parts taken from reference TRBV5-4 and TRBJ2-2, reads ETGVTQSPTHLIKTRGQQVTLRCSSQSGHNTVSWYQQALGQGPQFIFQYYREEENGRGNFPPRFSGLQFPNYSSELNVNALELDDSALYLCASSLVGENTGELFFGEGSRLTVL.

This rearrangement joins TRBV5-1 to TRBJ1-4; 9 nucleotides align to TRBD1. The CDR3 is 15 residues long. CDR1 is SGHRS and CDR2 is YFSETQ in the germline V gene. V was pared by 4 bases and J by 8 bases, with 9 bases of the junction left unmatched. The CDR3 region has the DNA TGCGCCAGCAGCCCGTCACGACAGGGGGGCGAAAAACTGTTTTTT. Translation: CASSPSRQGGEKLFF.

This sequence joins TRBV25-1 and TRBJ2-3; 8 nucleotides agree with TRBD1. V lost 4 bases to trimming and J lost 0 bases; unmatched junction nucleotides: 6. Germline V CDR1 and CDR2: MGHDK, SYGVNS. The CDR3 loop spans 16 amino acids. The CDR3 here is CASSGRTGISTDTQYF. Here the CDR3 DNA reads TGTGCCAGCAGTGGTCGGACAGGGATAAGCACAGATACGCAGTATTTT.

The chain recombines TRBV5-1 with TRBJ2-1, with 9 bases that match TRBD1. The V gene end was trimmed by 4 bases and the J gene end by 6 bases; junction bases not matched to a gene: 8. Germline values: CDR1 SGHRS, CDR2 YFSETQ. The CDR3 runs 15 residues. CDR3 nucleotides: TGCGCCAGCAGCCTCGGGACAGGGAAGGGCAATGAGCAGTTCTTC. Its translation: CASSLGTGKGNEQFF. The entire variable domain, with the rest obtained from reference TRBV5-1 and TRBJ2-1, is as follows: KAGVTQTPRYLIKTRGQQVTLSCSPISGHRSVSWYQQTPGQGLQFLFEYFSETQRNKGNFPGRFSGRQFSNSRSEMNVSTLELGDSALYLCASSLGTGKGNEQFFGPGTRLTVL.

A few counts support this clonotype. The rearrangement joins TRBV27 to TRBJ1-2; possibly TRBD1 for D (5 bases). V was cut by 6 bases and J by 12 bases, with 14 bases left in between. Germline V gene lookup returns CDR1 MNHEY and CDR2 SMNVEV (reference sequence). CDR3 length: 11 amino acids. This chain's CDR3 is CASRGGGSNTF. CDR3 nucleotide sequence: TGTGCCAGCAGGGGGGGAGGAAGTAACACCTTC.

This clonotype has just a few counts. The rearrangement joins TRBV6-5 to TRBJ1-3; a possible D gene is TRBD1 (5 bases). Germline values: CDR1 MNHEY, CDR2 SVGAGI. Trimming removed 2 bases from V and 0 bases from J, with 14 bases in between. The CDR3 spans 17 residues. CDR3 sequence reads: CASSYDVRGLSGNTIYF. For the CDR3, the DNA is TGTGCCAGCAGTTACGACGTGCGGGGCCTCTCTGGAAACACCATATATTTT.

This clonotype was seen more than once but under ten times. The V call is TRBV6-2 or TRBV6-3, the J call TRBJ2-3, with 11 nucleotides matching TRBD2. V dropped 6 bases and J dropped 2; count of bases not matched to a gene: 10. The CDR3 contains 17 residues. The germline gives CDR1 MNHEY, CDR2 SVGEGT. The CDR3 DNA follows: TGTGCCAGCAGCTACATGACGGGACTAGCGGACACAGATACGCAGTATTTT. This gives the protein CASSYMTGLADTDTQYF.

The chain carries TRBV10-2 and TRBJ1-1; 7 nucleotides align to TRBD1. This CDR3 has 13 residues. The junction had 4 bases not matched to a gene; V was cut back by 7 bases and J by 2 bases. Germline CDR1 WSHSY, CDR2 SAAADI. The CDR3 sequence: CASMTGPNTEAFF. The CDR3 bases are TGCGCCAGCATGACAGGGCCCAACACTGAAGCTTTCTTT.

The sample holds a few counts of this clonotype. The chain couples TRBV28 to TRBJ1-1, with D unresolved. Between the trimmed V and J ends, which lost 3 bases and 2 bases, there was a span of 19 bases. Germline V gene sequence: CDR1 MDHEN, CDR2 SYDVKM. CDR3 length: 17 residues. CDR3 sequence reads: CASSLARNSLKNTEAFF. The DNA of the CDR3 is TGTGCCAGCAGTTTGGCCAGGAACTCCTTGAAAAACACTGAAGCTTTCTTT. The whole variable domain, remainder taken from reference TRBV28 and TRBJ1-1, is DVKVTQSSRYLVKRTGEKVFLECVQDMDHENMFWYRQDPGLGLRLIYFSYDVKMKEKGDIPEGYSVSREKKERFSLILESASTNQTSMYLCASSLARNSLKNTEAFFGQGTRLTVV.

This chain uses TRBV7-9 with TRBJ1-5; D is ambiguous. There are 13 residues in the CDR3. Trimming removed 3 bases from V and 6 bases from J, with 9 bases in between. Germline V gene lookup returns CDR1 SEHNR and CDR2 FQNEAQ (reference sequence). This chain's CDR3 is CASSFGLGQPQHF. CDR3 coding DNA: TGTGCCAGCAGCTTCGGATTAGGTCAGCCCCAGCATTTT.

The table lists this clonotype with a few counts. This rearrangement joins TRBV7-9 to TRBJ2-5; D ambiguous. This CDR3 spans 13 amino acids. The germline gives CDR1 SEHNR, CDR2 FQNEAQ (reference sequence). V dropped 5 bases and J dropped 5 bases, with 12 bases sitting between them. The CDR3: CASSLPLRETQYF. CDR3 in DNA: TGTGCCAGCAGCCTTCCGCTACGGGAGACCCAGTACTTC.

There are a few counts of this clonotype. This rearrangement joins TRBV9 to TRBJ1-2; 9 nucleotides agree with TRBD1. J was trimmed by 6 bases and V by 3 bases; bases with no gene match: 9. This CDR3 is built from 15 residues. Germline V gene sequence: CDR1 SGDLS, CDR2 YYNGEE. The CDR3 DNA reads TGTGCCAGCAGCGCTGATCCGGGACAGGGAGATGGCTACACCTTC. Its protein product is CASSADPGQGDGYTF.

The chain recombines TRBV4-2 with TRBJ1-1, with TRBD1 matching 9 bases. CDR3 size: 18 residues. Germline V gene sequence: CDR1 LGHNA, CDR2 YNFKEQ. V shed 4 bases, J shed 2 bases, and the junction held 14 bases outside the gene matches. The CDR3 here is CASSPRARSTGGNTEAFF. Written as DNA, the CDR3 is TGTGCCAGCAGCCCTCGGGCCCGGTCGACAGGGGGAAACACTGAAGCTTTCTTT.

The CDR3 bases are TGTGCCAGCTCTGTCCTAAAGCAGCGCACAGATACGCAGTATTTT. Translating gives CASSVLKQRTDTQYF. The chain links TRBV6-1 to TRBJ2-3; D is unresolved. Germline values: CDR1 MNHNS, CDR2 SASEGT. CDR3 length: 15 residues. Trimming left V 8 bases short and J 1 base short, with 16 bases between.

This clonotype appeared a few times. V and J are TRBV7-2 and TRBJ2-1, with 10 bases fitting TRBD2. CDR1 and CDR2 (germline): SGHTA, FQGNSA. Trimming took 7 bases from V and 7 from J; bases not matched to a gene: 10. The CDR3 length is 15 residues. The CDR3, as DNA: TGTGCCAGCACCGGCGTAGCGGGGGGTGGGAATGAGCAGTTCTTC. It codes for CASTGVAGGGNEQFF.

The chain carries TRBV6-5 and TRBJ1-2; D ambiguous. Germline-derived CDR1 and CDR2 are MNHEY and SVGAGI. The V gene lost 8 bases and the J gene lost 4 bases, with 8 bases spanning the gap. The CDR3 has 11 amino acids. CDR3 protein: CASGRVYGYTF. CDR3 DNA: TGTGCCAGCGGGAGAGTCTATGGCTACACCTTC.

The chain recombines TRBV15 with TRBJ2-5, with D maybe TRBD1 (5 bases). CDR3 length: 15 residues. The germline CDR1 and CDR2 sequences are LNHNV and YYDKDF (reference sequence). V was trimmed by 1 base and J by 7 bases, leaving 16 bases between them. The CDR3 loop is CATSRGLGVQGTQYF. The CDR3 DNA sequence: TGTGCCACCAGCAGAGGTCTAGGGGTGCAGGGGACCCAGTACTTC. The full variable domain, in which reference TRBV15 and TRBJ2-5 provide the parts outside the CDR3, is DAMVIQNPRYQVTQFGKPVTLSCSQTLNHNVMYWYQQKSSQAPKLLFHYYDKDFNNEADTPDNFQSRRPNTSFCFLDIRSPGLGDTAMYLCATSRGLGVQGTQYFGPGTRLLVL.

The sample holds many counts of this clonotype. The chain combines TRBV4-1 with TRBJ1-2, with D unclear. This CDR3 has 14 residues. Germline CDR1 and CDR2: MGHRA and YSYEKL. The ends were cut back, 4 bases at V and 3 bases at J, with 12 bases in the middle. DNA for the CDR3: TGCGCCAGCAGCCGTCCGGACGCCCACTATGGCTACACCTTC. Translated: CASSRPDAHYGYTF.

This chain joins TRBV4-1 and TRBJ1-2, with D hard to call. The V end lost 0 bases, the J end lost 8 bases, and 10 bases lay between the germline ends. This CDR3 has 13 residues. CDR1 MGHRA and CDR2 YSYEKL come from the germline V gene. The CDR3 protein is CASSQDRSGGYTF. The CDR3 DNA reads TGCGCCAGCAGCCAAGATCGTTCAGGAGGCTACACCTTC.

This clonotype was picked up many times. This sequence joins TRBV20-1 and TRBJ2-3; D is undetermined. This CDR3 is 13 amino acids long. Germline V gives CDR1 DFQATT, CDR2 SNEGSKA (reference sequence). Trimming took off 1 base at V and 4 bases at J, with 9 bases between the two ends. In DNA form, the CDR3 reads TGCAGTGCTAGAGGGGCGACCCCAGATACGCAGTATTTT. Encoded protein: CSARGATPDTQYF.

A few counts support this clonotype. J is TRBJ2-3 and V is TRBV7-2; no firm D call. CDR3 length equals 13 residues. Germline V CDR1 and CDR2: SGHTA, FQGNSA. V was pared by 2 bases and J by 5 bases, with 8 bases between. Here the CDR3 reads CASSLRDVDTQYF. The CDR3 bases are TGTGCCAGCAGCTTAAGGGATGTAGATACGCAGTATTTT.

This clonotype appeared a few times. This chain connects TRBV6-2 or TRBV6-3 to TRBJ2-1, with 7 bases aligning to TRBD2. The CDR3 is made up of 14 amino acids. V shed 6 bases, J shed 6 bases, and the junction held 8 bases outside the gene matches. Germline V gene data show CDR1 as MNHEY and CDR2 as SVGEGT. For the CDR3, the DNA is TGTGCCAGCAGCTCCTTGGGGGGGGTCAATGAGCAGTTCTTC. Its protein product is CASSSLGGVNEQFF.

The CDR3 loop reads CASRMYSNTEAFF. DNA of the CDR3: TGTGCCAGCAGAATGTACAGCAACACTGAAGCTTTCTTT. The J gene is TRBJ1-1, the V gene TRBV6-1; no reliable D call. Germline CDR1 MNHNS, CDR2 SASEGT. The CDR3 spans 13 residues. Trimming pared 6 bases from V and 2 bases from J, leaving 10 bases between.

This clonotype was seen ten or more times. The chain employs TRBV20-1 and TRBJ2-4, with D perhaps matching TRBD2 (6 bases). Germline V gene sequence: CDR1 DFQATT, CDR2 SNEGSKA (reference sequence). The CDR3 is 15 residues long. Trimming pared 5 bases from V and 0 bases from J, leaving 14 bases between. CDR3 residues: CSAPPGGLAKNIQYF. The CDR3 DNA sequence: TGCAGTGCTCCACCCGGGGGACTAGCCAAAAACATTCAGTACTTC.